This is a list of T cell receptor beta chains from one sample in a study of T cell changes during pregnancy in multiple sclerosis. Repertoires were generated with immunoSEQ multiplex PCR, while TCRdb's copy carries only in-frame clones and drops some. The sample yields some 29,000 clones, over 80% seen once. Sequenced material: CD8+ T cells from peripheral blood mononuclear cells, taken before pregnancy. The receptors come from a female donor with multiple sclerosis, enrolled in a pregnancy study. Both conserved end residues are part of each CDR3. The D gene is left open where the match is weak. For some rows the clone size is stated as once, few or many, or as a class when expanded; others skip it.

v_gene: TRBV28
abundance: NA
d_gene: NA
j_gene: TRBJ2-7
CDR3nt: TGTGCCAGCAGTTTAGGGCTAGCGATTACCTACGAGCAGTACTTC
CDR3aa: CASSLGLAITYEQYF

v_gene: TRBV28
abundance: NA
d_gene: NA
j_gene: TRBJ2-7
CDR3nt: TGTGCCAGCAGTTTGGCAGGCAACCCCTACGAGCAGTACTTC
CDR3aa: CASSLAGNPYEQYF

v_gene: TRBV6-5
abundance: once
d_gene: NA
j_gene: TRBJ2-2
CDR3nt: TGTGCCAGCAGTTATTCAGGGAACACCGGGGAGCTGTTTTTT
CDR3aa: CASSYSGNTGELFF

v_gene: TRBV7-3
abundance: NA
d_gene: NA
j_gene: TRBJ2-3
CDR3nt: TGTGCCAGCAGCTTAATTCAGGCAGATACGCAGTATTTT
CDR3aa: CASSLIQADTQYF

v_gene: TRBV7-9
abundance: NA
d_gene: NA
j_gene: TRBJ1-2
CDR3nt: TGTGCCAGCAGCGTCAGGGACATTAACTATGGCTACACCTTC
CDR3aa: CASSVRDINYGYTF

v_gene: TRBV9
abundance: NA
d_gene: TRBD2
j_gene: TRBJ2-1
CDR3nt: TGTGCCAGCAGCTATGGGGGGGGGAGCTCCTACAATGAGCAGTTCTTC
CDR3aa: CASSYGGGSSYNEQFF

v_gene: TRBV19
abundance: NA
d_gene: NA
j_gene: TRBJ2-1
CDR3nt: TGTGCCAGTAGTATCAGTTACGGGGAAAGGGAGCAGTTCTTC
CDR3aa: CASSISYGEREQFF

v_gene: TRBV15
abundance: NA
d_gene: TRBD2
j_gene: TRBJ2-1
CDR3nt: TGTGCCACCAGCACCGGGCGGGAGCCCAATGAGCAGTTCTTC
CDR3aa: CATSTGREPNEQFF

v_gene: TRBV30
abundance: NA
d_gene: NA
j_gene: TRBJ1-1
CDR3nt: TGTGCCTGGGTCTCTATTATGAACACTGAAGCTTTCTTT
CDR3aa: CAWVSIMNTEAFF

v_gene: TRBV7-2
abundance: NA
d_gene: NA
j_gene: TRBJ2-2
CDR3nt: TGTGCCAGCAGCCCGGGCCCACCGGGGACAGGGGAGCTGTTTTTT
CDR3aa: CASSPGPPGTGELFF

v_gene: TRBV15
abundance: NA
d_gene: TRBD1
j_gene: TRBJ2-7
CDR3nt: TGTGCCACCAGCAATCAGGGGGCATCGTGGGAGCAGTACTTC
CDR3aa: CATSNQGASWEQYF

v_gene: TRBV29-1
abundance: NA
d_gene: TRBD2
j_gene: TRBJ2-1
CDR3nt: TGCAGCGCCTCGGCGGGAGTGGGGAATGAGCAGTTCTTC
CDR3aa: CSASAGVGNEQFF

v_gene: TRBV27
abundance: NA
d_gene: NA
j_gene: TRBJ2-3
CDR3nt: TGTGCCAGCAGTCTCCCAGGGGTGACGCAGTATTTT
CDR3aa: CASSLPGVTQYF

v_gene: TRBV5-1
abundance: NA
d_gene: NA
j_gene: TRBJ2-3
CDR3nt: TGCGCCACTACCCAGACGGGGGGCACAGATACGCAGTATTTT
CDR3aa: CATTQTGGTDTQYF

v_gene: TRBV28
abundance: NA
d_gene: NA
j_gene: TRBJ2-6
CDR3nt: TGTGCCAGCAGTTTATTCCAGGCAGCCTACTCTGGGGCCAACGTCCTGACTTTC
CDR3aa: CASSLFQAAYSGANVLTF